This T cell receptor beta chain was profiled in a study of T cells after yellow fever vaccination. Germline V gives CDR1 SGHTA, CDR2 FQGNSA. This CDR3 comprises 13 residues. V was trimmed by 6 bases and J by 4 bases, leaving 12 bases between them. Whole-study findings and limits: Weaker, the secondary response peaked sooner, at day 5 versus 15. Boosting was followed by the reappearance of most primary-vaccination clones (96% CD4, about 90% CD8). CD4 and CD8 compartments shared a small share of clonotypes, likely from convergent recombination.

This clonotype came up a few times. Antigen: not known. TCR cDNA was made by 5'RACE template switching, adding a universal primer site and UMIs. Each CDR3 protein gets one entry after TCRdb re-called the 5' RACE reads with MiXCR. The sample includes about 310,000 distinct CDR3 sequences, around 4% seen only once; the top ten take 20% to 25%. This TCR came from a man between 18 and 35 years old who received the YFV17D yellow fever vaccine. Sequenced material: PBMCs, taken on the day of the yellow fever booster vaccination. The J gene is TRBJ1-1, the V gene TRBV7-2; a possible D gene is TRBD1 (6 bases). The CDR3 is CASRFKGGTEAFF. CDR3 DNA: TGTGCCAGCAGGTTTAAGGGGGGCACTGAAGCTTTCTTT.